The present T cell receptor beta chain was sequenced within a study of T cell repertoires in cytomegalovirus infection. Study at large: Public TCR beta signatures indicated both CMV infection and matching HLA type.

TCRdb re-called the reads with MiXCR, one entry per CDR3 protein. Of around 530,000 distinct CDR3 sequences detected, 16% appear once; the ten largest clones hold 20% to 30%. The study, taken as a whole, reports: There were HLA-C-restricted CMV-specific TCR beta clonotypes dominating the ex vivo response. Individuals carrying CMV plus the relevant HLA were identified by cumulative frequency of public TCR beta families.

The table lists this clonotype with a few counts. Its antigen is undetermined. Trimming shortened V by 0 bases and J by 1 base, and 25 bases separated the two germline ends. The CDR3 totals 20 residues. CDR1 is SGHDT, CDR2 YYEEEE, per germline. Source material: CD8+ T cells from PBMCs. V is TRBV5-6 and J is TRBJ2-5; D is unresolved. The sequence came from a human donor in good health (CMV status not recorded). Some clones in this sample may be carry-over from other donors' samples. CDR3 protein: CASSLGPIPPGRYTQETQYF. The DNA for the CDR3 is TGTGCCAGCAGCTTGGGACCGATTCCTCCTGGACGTTACACCCAAGAGACCCAGTACTTC. The variable domain in full, with the rest retrieved from reference TRBV5-6 and TRBJ2-5, is DAGVTQSPTHLIKTRGQQVTLRCSPKSGHDTVSWYQQALGQGPQFIFQYYEEEERQRGNFPDRFSGHQFPNYSSELNVNALLLGDSALYLCASSLGPIPPGRYTQETQYFGPGTRLLVL.